Given below is one T cell receptor beta chain in context. Antigen unknown. The junction differs from germline at one of its ends, possibly a read error. The sample contains more than one DNA sequence encoding this CDR3. The data are from a study of cytomegalovirus exposure and HLA in healthy donors. Overall study findings and caveats: For most subjects, TCR beta sequences were reported to predict HLA-A and HLA-B alleles with accuracy.

The germline V gene encodes CDR1 MGHRA and CDR2 YSYEKL. CDR3 size: 14 residues. With 60 Vbeta and 13 Jbeta primers, the PCR was carried out. Only in-frame clones appear in the TCRdb table, and some are missing; sequencing was by immunoSEQ multiplex PCR. The table lists about 130,000 clones, approximately 85% of them singletons, with roughly 1.7% in the top ten. Sample: PBMCs. The chain links TRBV4-1 to TRBJ2-2; possibly TRBD2 for D (5 bases). The sequence came from a boy aged 5-17 years in good health and CMV-seronegative. The CDR3 protein is CASSQDWLNGELFF. The DNA of the CDR3 is TGTGCCAGCAGCCAGGACTGGTTAAACGGGGAGCTGTTTTTT.